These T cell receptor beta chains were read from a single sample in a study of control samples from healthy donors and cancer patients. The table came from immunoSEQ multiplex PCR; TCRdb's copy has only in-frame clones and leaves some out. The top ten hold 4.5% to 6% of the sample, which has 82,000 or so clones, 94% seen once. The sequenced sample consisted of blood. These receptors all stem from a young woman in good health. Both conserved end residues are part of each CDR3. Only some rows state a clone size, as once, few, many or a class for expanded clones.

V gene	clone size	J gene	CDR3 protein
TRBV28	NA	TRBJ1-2	CASSFVGGKNGYTF
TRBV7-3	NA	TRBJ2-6	CASSFFQSPSGANVLTF
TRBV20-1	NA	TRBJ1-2	CSAWRVGGYTF
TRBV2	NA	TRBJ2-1	CASSRTSGGARNEQFF
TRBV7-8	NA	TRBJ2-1	CASSLESSYNEQFF
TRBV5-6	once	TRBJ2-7	CASSHNTGQSYEQYF
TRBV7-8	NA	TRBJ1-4	CASSSGFNEKLFF
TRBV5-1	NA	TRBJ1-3	CASSRDNSGNTIYF
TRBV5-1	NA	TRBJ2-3	CASSLVAGVSTDTQYF
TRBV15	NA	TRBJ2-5	CATSRDRGARETQYF
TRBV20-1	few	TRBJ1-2	CSASPPGVLYGYTF
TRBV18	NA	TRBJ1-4	CASSPTGGRGNEKLFF
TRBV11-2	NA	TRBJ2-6	CASSLFRASGANVLTF
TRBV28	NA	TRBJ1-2	CASSWGDSSRFYGYTF
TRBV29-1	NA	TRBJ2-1	CSVAETSKSYNEQFF
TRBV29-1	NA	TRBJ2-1	CSVEDQGDEQFF
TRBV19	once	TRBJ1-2	CASSPDRVGYGYTF
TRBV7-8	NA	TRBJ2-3	CASSLVTGGLTDTQYF
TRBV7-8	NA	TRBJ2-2	CASGWGGTRGNGELFF
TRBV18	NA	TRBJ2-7	CASSPDRQSYEQYF
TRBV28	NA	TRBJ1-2	CASNSGTGGDYGYTF
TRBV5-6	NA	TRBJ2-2	CASSRRGEPTGELFF
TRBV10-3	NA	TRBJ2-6	CASSGDGANVLTF
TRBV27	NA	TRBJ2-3	CASSYTAGVSTDTQYF
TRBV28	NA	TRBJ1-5	CASRGRFGGPRSNQPQHF
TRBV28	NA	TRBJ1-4	CASSWPGTLSTNEKLFF
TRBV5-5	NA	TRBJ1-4	CASSHIAGRGSTNEKLFF
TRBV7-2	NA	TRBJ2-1	CASSAQTGGFSNEQFF
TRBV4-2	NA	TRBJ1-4	CASSQSNRATNEKLFF
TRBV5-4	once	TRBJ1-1	CASSLAGTTEAFF
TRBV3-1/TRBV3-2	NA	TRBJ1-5	CASSQQYSNQPQHF
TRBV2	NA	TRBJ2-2	CASRNREAGELFF